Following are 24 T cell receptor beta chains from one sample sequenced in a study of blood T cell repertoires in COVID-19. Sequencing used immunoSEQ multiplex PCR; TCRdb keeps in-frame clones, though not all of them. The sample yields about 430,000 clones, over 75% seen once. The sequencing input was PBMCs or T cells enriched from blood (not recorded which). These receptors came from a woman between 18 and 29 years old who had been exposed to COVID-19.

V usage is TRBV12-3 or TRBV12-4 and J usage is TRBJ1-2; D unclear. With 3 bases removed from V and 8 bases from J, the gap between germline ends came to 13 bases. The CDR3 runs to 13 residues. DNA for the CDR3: TGTGCCAGCAGTTTGGACGGGAAGAGGGGCTACACCTTC. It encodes CASSLDGKRGYTF.

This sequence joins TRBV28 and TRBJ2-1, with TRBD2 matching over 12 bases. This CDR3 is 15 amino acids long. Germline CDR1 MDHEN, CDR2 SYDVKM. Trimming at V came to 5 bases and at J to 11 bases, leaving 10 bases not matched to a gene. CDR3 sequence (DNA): TGTGCCAGCAGTCAACGGACTAGCGGGGCCGAAAAGCAGTTCTTC. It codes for CASSQRTSGAEKQFF.

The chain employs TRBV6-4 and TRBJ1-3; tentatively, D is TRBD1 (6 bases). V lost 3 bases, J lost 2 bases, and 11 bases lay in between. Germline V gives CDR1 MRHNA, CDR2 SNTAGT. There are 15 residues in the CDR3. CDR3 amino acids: CASSEMAGAGNTIYF. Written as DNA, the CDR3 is TGTGCCAGCAGTGAAATGGCAGGGGCTGGAAACACCATATATTTT.

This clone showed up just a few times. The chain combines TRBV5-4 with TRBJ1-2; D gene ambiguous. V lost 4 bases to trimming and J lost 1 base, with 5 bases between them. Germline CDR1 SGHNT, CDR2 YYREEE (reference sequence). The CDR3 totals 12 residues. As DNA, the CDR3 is TGTGCCAGCAGCAACAATAACTATGGCTACACCTTC. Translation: CASSNNNYGYTF. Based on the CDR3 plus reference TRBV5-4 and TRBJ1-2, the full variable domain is ETGVTQSPTHLIKTRGQQVTLRCSSQSGHNTVSWYQQALGQGPQFIFQYYREEENGRGNFPPRFSGLQFPNYSSELNVNALELDDSALYLCASSNNNYGYTFGSGTRLTVV.

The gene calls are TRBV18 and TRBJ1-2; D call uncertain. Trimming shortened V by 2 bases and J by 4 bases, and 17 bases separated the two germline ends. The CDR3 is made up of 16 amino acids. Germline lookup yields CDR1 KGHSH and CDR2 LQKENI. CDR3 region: CASSPNIQEPLYGYTF. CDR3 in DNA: TGTGCCAGCTCACCAAATATCCAGGAACCTCTCTATGGCTACACCTTC.

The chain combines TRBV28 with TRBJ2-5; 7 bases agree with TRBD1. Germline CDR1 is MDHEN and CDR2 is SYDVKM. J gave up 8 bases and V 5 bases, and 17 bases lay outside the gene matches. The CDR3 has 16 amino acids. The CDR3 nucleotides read TGTGCCAGCAGTGATGCACGATCAGACAGGGCCTGTACCCAGTACTTC. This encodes CASSDARSDRACTQYF.

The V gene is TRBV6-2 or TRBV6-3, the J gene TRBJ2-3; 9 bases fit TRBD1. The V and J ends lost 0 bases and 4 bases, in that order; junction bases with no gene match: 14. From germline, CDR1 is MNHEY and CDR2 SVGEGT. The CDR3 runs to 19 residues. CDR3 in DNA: TGTGCCAGCAGTTACTCGTTCTCCCTGACAGGGGGAGTTTCAGATACGCAGTATTTT. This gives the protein CASSYSFSLTGGVSDTQYF.

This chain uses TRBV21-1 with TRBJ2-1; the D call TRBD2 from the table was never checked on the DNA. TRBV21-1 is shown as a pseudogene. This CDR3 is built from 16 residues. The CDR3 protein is CASSKGLAGVYNEQFF. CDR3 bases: TGTGCCAGCAGCAAAGGACTAGCGGGAGTCTACAATGAGCAGTTCTTC.

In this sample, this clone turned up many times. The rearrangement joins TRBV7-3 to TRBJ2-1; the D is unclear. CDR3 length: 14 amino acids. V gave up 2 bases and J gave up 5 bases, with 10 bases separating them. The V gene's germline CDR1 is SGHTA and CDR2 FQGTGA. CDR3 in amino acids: CASSLLTRNNEQFF. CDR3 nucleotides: TGTGCCAGCAGCTTATTGACTCGCAACAATGAGCAGTTCTTC.

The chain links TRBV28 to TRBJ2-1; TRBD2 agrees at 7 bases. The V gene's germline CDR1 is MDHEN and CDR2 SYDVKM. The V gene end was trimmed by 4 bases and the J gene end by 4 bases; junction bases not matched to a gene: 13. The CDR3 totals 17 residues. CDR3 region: CASSSPRLAAHYNEQFF. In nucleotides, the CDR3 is TGTGCCAGCAGTTCCCCAAGGCTAGCGGCCCATTACAATGAGCAGTTCTTC.

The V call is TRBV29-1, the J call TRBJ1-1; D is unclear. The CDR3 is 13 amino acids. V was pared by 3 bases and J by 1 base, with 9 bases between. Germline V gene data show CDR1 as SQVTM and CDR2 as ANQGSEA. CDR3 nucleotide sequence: TGCAGCGTTGACTATACTGAGAACACTGAAGCTTTCTTT. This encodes CSVDYTENTEAFF.

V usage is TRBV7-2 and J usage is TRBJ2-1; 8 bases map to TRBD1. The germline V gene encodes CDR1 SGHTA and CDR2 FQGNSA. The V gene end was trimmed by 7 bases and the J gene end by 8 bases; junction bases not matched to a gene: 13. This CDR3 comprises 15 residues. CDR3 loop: CASTLRGQGRDEQFF. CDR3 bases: TGTGCCAGCACTCTACGTGGACAGGGTAGAGATGAGCAGTTCTTC.

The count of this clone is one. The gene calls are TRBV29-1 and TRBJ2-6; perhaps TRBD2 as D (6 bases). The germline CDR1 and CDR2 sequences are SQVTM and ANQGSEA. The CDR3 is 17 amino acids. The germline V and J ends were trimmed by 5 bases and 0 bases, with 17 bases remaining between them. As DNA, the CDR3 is TGCAGCGTTCGAGCGGGCTCACTTTCCTCTGGGGCCAACGTCCTGACTTTC. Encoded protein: CSVRAGSLSSGANVLTF.

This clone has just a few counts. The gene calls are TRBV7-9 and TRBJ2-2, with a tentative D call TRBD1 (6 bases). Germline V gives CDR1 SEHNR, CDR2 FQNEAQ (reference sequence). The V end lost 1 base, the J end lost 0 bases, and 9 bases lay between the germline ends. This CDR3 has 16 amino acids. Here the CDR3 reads CASSLGQGTNTGELFF. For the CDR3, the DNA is TGTGCCAGCAGCTTAGGGCAGGGGACGAACACCGGGGAGCTGTTTTTT.

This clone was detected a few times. The CDR3 bases are TGTGCCAGCAGCAGAGGACAGTATAATTCACCCCTCCACTTT. Encoded protein: CASSRGQYNSPLHF. The rearrangement uses TRBV14 and TRBJ1-6, with D tentatively TRBD1 (6 bases). Germline values: CDR1 SGHDN, CDR2 FVKESK. The CDR3 length is 14 residues. Trimming removed 5 bases at V and 4 bases at J, with 9 bases between.

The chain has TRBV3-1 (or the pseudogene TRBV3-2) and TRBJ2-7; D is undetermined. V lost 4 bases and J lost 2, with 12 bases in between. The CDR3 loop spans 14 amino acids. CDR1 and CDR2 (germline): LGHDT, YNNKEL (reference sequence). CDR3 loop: CASSRISGPYEQYF. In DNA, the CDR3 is TGTGCCAGCAGCCGCATCAGTGGTCCCTACGAGCAGTACTTC.

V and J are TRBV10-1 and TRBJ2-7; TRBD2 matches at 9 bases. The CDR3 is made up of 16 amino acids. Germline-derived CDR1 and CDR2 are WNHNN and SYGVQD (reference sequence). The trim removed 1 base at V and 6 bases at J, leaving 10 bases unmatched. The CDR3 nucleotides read TGCGCCAGCAGTGAGTGGCGTCTAGCGGGGAGCCCCGAGCAGTACTTC. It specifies CASSEWRLAGSPEQYF.

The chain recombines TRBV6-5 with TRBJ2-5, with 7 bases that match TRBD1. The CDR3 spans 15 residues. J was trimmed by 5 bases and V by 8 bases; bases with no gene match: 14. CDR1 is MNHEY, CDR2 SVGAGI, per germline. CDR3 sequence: CASAKGTAKVETQYF. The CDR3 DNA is TGTGCCAGCGCAAAGGGGACAGCAAAAGTTGAGACCCAGTACTTC.

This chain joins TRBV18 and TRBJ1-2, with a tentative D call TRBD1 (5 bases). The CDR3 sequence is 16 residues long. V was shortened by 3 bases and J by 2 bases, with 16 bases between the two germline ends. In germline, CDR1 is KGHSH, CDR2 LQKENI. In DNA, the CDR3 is TGTGCCAGCTCACCTGCAGAATCCCAGGGCAACTATGGCTACACCTTC. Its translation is CASSPAESQGNYGYTF.

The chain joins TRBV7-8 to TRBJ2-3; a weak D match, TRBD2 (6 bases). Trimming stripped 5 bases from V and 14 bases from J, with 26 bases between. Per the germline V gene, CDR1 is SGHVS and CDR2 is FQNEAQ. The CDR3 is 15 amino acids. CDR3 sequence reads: CASSISSGLRQSRYF. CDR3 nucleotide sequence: TGTGCCAGCAGCATATCCAGCGGACTACGTCAATCTCGGTATTTT.

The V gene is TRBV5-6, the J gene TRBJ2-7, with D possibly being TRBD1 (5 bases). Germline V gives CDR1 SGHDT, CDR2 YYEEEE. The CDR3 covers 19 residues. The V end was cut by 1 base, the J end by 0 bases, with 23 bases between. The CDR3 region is CASSLLGPHRQGSSYEQYF. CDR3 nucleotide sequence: TGTGCCAGCAGCTTGCTAGGCCCCCACAGGCAGGGAAGCTCCTACGAGCAGTACTTC.

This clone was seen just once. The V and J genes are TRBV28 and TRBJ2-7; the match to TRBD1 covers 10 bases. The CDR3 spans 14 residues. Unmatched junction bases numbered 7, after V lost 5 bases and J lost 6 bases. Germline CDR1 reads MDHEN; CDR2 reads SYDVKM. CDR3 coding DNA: TGTGCCAGCAGTCTCCGACAGGGGGCGTTCGAGCAGTACTTC. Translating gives CASSLRQGAFEQYF.

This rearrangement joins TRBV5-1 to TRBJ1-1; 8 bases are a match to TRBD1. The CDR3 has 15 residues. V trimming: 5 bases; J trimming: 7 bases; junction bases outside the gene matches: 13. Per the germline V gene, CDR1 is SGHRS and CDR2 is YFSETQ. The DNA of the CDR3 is TGCGCCAGCAGATCAACAGGGGGAGCATTACTTGAAGCTTTCTTT. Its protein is CASRSTGGALLEAFF.

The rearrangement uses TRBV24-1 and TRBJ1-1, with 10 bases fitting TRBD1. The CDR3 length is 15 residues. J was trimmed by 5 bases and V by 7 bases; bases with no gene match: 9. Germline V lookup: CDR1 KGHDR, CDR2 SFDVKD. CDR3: CATRGDRGGGTEAFF. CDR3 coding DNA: TGTGCCACCAGGGGGGACAGGGGCGGTGGGACTGAAGCTTTCTTT.